Many counts were recorded for the clone carrying this T cell receptor (beta chain). Its antigen is not known. Source material for PBMCs was 10 ml fresh peripheral blood. RNA transcripts yielded amplified TCR beta CDR3 regions. Initially, a first-round RT-PCR of the TCR CDR3 employed the HTBI primer set. TCRdb re-called the multiplex PCR reads with MiXCR, one entry per CDR3 protein. The sample has 530,000 or so distinct CDR3 sequences; roughly 17% are singletons. Germline CDR1 is MDHEN and CDR2 is SYDVKM. The V segment lost 6 bases and the J segment 6 bases; nucleotides outside the gene matches: 7. CDR3 size: 14 residues. The sample comes from a study of T cells in Graves' hyperthyroidism and ophthalmopathy. Study information: The initial diagnosis was the point when peripheral blood was collected, ahead of any treatment.

Study findings and constraints: A model using 13 V-J features told ophthalmopathy apart from stable hyperthyroidism. Most expanded thyroid clonotypes above 0.001 also appeared in blood.

The sequence came from a woman aged 18 to 35 with Graves' ophthalmopathy. The V gene is TRBV28, the J gene TRBJ1-5, with 8 bases aligning to TRBD1. The specimen sequenced was blood. The CDR3 sequence is CASSKDRVAQPQHF. CDR3 bases: TGTGCCAGCAGCAAGGACAGGGTGGCTCAGCCCCAGCATTTT.